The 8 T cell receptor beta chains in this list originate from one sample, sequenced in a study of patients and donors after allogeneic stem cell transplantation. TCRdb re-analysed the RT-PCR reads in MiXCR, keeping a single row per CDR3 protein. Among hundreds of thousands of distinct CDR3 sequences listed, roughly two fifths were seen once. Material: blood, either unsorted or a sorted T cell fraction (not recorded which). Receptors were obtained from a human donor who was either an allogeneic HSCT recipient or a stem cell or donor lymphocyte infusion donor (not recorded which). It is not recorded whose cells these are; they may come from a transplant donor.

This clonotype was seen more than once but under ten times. This chain's CDR3 is CASSSPRVGEQYF. CDR3 bases: TGTGCCAGCAGCTCACCGAGGGTGGGCGAGCAGTACTTC. The gene calls are TRBV3-1 and TRBJ2-7; a weak D match, TRBD2 (5 bases). The CDR3 has 13 residues. Germline loops: CDR1 LGHDT, CDR2 YNNKEL (reference sequence). Trimming removed 5 bases from V and 6 bases from J, with 14 bases in between.

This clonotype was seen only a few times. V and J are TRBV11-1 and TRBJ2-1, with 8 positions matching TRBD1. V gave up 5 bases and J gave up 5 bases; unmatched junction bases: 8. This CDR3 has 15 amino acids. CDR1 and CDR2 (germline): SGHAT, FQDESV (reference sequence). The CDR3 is CASSRQGRGNNEQFF. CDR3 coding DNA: TGTGCCAGCAGCCGACAGGGGAGAGGGAACAATGAGCAGTTCTTC.

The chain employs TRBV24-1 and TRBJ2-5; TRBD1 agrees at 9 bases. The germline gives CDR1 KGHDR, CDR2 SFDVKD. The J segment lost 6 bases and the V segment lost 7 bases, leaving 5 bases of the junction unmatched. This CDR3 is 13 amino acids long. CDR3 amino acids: CATRRTGDKTQYF. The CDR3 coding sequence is TGTGCCACCAGACGGACAGGGGACAAGACCCAGTACTTC.

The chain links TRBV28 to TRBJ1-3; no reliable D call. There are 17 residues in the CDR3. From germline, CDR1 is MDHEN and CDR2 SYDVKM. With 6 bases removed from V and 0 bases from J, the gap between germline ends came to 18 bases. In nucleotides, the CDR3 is TGTGCCAGCAGATCCCCGCTTACCGGGATCTCTGGAAACACCATATATTTT. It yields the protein CASRSPLTGISGNTIYF.

The CDR3 sequence is CASSLEGTANYGYTF. CDR3 DNA sequence: TGTGCCAGCAGCTTGGAGGGGACAGCTAACTATGGCTACACCTTC. The chain is built from TRBV5-5 and TRBJ1-2, with 7 bases lining up with TRBD1. V gave up 0 bases and J gave up 0 bases; unmatched junction bases: 2. This CDR3 has 15 amino acids. Germline CDR1 reads SGHKS; CDR2 reads YYEKEE (reference sequence).

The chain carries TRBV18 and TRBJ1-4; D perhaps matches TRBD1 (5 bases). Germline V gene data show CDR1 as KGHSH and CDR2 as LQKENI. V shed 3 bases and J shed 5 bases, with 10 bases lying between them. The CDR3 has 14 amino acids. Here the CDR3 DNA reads TGTGCCAGCTCACCGGGACGGTCCAATGAAAAACTGTTTTTT. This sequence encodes CASSPGRSNEKLFF.

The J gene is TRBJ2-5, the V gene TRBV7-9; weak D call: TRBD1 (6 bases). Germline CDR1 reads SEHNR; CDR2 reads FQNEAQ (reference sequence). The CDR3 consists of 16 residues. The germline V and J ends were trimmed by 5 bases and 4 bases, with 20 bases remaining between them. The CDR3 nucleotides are TGTGCCAGCAGCCAATTCTTGCCAGGGGCTATAGAGACCCAGTACTTC. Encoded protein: CASSQFLPGAIETQYF. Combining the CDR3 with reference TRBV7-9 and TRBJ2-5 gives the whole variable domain DTGVSQNPRHKITKRGQNVTFRCDPISEHNRLYWYRQTLGQGPEFLTYFQNEAQLEKSRLLSDRFSAERPKGSFSTLEIQRTEQGDSAMYLCASSQFLPGAIETQYFGPGTRLLVL.

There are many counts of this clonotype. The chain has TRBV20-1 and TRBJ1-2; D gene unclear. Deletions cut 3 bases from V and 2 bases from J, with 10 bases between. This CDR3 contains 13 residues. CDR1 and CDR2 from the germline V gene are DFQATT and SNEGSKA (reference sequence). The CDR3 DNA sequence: TGCAGTGCTAGGGCCCGGGAGAACTATGGCTACACCTTC. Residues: CSARARENYGYTF.